The sequence of this T cell receptor (beta chain) was determined in a study of tumor-infiltrating lymphocytes in primary liver carcinoma. The wider study: The five patients, who were men and women, ranged in age from 30 to 69 years.

Joint extraction of RNA and DNA used roughly 19-33 mg of bulk tissue that was unsorted. Tumor samples were assessed, and every one had over 75% viable tumor cells. Study findings and constraints: Detection in all five tumor regions applied to only about 7-25% of top clones. Relative to tumor region pairs, the tumor-adjacent and tumor-blood pairs showed overlap that was lower.

In regard to this clonotype: The antigen is not known. Relative to the germline gene, one junction end is altered; a read error may explain this.

Germline lookup yields CDR1 SGHAT and CDR2 FQNNGV. The CDR3 runs to 17 residues. Making TCR beta cDNA involved 400 to 600 ng total RNA and a constant-region primer. Libraries covering TCR beta were generated through three nested multiplex PCR rounds (using a slightly modified ARM-PCR). The first two PCR rounds, nine to ten cycles each, used TRBV1-TRBV30 forward primers and a C-beta reverse primer. Each CDR3 protein gets one entry after TCRdb re-called the multiplex PCR reads with MiXCR. The sample yields about 21,000 distinct CDR3 sequences, 60% to 80% seen once. Input material: liver tumor tissue from sampling region 1. Documented subset: tumor region T1, superior pole. The chain recombines TRBV11-2 with TRBJ2-1, with 9 bases fitting TRBD2. This receptor was obtained from a woman younger than 45 with primary liver carcinoma and hepatitis B virus infection. The CDR3 DNA reads as TGTGCCAGCAGCCTTACCAGCGGGAGGTTCCCAGGCTATGATCAGTTCTTC. It is translated as CASSLTSGRFPGYDQFF.